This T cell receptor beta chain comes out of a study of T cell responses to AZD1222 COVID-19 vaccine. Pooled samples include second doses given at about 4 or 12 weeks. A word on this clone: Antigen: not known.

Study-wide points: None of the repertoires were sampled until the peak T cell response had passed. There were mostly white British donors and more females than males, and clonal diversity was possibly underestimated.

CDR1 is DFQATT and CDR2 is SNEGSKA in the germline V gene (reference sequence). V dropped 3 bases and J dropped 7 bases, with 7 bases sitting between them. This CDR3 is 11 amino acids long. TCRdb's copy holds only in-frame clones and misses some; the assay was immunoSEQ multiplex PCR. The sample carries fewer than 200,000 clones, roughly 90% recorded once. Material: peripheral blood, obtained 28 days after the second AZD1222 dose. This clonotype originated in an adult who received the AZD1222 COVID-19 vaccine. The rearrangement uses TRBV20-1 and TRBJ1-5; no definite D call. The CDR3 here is CSASKTQPQHF. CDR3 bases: TGCAGTGCTAGTAAAACGCAGCCCCAGCATTTT.